These T cell receptor beta chains were read from a single sample in a study of circulating CD8 cells and anti-PD-1 response in melanoma. Using its own MiXCR run on the reads, TCRdb lists one record per CDR3 protein. In the table there are about 2,000 distinct CDR3 sequences, 7% to 8.5% of which are singletons. Specimen: CD8+ T cells from PBMCs, collected at baseline or after one month of anti-PD-1 therapy (not recorded which). The origin of the receptors is a human donor with melanoma. Both conserved end residues are part of each CDR3. The order of the fields is V gene, D gene, J gene, clone size, CDR3 protein, CDR3 DNA. The D gene is left open where the match is weak. For some rows the clone size is stated as once, few or many, or as a class when expanded; others skip it.

>TRBV19|TRBD2|TRBJ2-7|few
CASSMVAGGINEQYF
TGTGCCAGTAGTATGGTAGCGGGGGGAATTAACGAGCAGTACTTC
>TRBV29-1|TRBD1|TRBJ2-1|medium-sized
CSVGTGSDEQFF
TGCAGCGTAGGGACAGGGAGCGATGAGCAGTTCTTC
>TRBV27|.|TRBJ2-1|medium-sized
CASSLGSSYNEQFF
TGTGCCAGCAGTTTGGGGAGCTCCTACAATGAGCAGTTCTTC
>TRBV27|TRBD2|TRBJ2-7|few
CASSSGPAGDEQYF
TGTGCCAGCAGTTCGGGACCAGCGGGGGATGAGCAGTACTTC
>TRBV24-1|.|TRBJ2-1|medium-sized
CATSGTEVAYNEQFF
TGTGCCACCAGTGGGACGGAGGTCGCCTACAATGAGCAGTTCTTC
>TRBV4-1|.|TRBJ2-3|medium-sized
CASSQDGAHTSTDTQYF
TGCGCCAGCAGCCAAGATGGGGCCCACACTAGCACAGATACGCAGTATTTT
>TRBV7-6|TRBD2|TRBJ2-1|medium-sized
CASSLVGGLENEQFF
TGTGCCAGCAGCTTAGTGGGGGGACTAGAGAATGAGCAGTTCTTC
>TRBV27|TRBD1|TRBJ1-1|medium-sized
CASSDRGTEAFF
TGTGCCAGCAGTGACAGGGGGACTGAAGCTTTCTTT
>TRBV18|.|TRBJ2-7|medium-sized
CASSPRDTPYEQYF
TGTGCCAGCTCACCACGTGACACCCCCTACGAGCAGTACTTC
>TRBV28|.|TRBJ1-1|large
CASSLGQLSGTEAFF
TGTGCCAGCAGTTTAGGTCAACTTTCTGGCACTGAAGCTTTCTTT
>TRBV12-3/TRBV12-4|.|TRBJ2-5|medium-sized
CASSLAARGQETQYF
TGTGCCAGCAGTCTAGCAGCCAGGGGCCAAGAGACCCAGTACTTC
>TRBV28|TRBD1|TRBJ2-2|.
CASSLEDRVYRNTGELFF
TGTGCCAGCAGTTTAGAGGACAGGGTTTATCGGAACACCGGGGAGCTGTTTTTT
>TRBV7-9|.|TRBJ1-2|.
CASSDGDPTNYGYTF
TGTGCCAGCAGCGACGGCGACCCCACTAACTATGGCTACACCTTC
>TRBV19|.|TRBJ2-7|.
CASSIFRGMEQYF
TGTGCCAGTAGTATATTCCGGGGTATGGAGCAGTACTTC
>TRBV25-1|TRBD1|TRBJ2-1|large
CASSDPDRVKIF
TGTGCCAGCAGTGATCCCGACAGGGTGAAGATCTTC
>TRBV6-5|TRBD1|TRBJ2-1|medium-sized
CASSYSAGGLQVEQFF
TGTGCCAGCAGTTACTCTGCAGGGGGCCTTCAGGTTGAGCAGTTCTTC
>TRBV27|TRBD1|TRBJ1-6|medium-sized
CASSPGTGGGPTSNSPLHF
TGTGCCAGCAGTCCTGGGACAGGGGGCGGCCCCACTAGTAATTCACCCCTCCACTTT
>TRBV19|.|TRBJ1-1|medium-sized
CASSIGQLLTRMNTEAFF
TGTGCCAGTAGTATTGGGCAGCTCCTCACTAGGATGAACACTGAAGCTTTCTTT
>TRBV19|.|TRBJ1-1|medium-sized
CASTLTDGGTEAFF
TGTGCCAGTACCCTAACGGATGGCGGCACTGAAGCTTTCTTT
>TRBV9|.|TRBJ1-6|few
CASSVDPVGANSPLHF
TGTGCCAGCAGCGTGGACCCCGTGGGGGCTAATTCACCCCTCCACTTT
>TRBV28|TRBD2|TRBJ2-7|few
CASSLEGTSGYEQYF
TGTGCCAGCAGTTTAGAAGGGACTAGCGGCTACGAGCAGTACTTC